This passage covers 19 T cell receptor beta chains from one sample sequenced in a study of early T cells in non-severe SARS-CoV-2 infection. TCRdb fed the 5' RACE reads into MiXCR, producing one record per CDR3 protein. The data show tens of thousands of distinct CDR3 sequences, roughly an eighth seen once. Sequencing was performed on whole blood. The receptors come from an adult who was a healthcare worker with PCR-confirmed SARS-CoV-2 infection or an uninfected control (not recorded which).

This clonotype has at least ten counts. The CDR3 DNA follows: TGCAGCGTTGGTAGCGGGATGACTGGGGCCAACGTCCTGACTTTC. Translation: CSVGSGMTGANVLTF. The genes are TRBV29-1 and TRBJ2-6; 8 bases line up with TRBD2. Looked up from germline, CDR1 is SQVTM and CDR2 is ANQGSEA. The CDR3 spans 15 residues. Trimming cost V 4 bases and J 2 bases; bases outside gene matches: 4.

In its sample, this clonotype was seen many times. This rearrangement joins TRBV3-1 to TRBJ2-7; D not certain. CDR1 LGHDT and CDR2 YNNKEL come from the germline V gene (reference sequence). Trimming shortened V by 0 bases and J by 3 bases, and 6 bases separated the two germline ends. CDR3 length: 13 residues. This chain's CDR3 is CASSQDNRYEQYF. The CDR3 DNA is TGTGCCAGCAGCCAAGATAACCGCTACGAGCAGTACTTC.

This clonotype was seen many times. This chain connects TRBV6-5 to TRBJ1-4; D uncertain. The germline CDR1 and CDR2 sequences are MNHEY and SVGAGI. V lost 6 bases and J lost 13, with 24 bases in between. CDR3 size: 15 residues. The CDR3 coding sequence is TGTGCCAGCAGCAGTGACATTAGGGAATGGACTTTACTGTTTTTT. Translation: CASSSDIREWTLLFF.

For this clonotype: Given a much more abundant clone one base away, this may be a read error. The gene calls are TRBV24-1 and TRBJ2-5, with TRBD2 matching over 8 bases. Germline V gene lookup returns CDR1 KGHDR and CDR2 SFDVKD. Trimming at V came to 6 bases and at J to 3 bases, leaving 11 bases not matched to a gene. CDR3 length: 16 residues. This chain's CDR3 is CATSILPGRAEETQYF. DNA for the CDR3: TGTGCCACCAGTATTCTACCCGGGAGGGCCGAAGAGACCCAGTACTTC.

A few counts support this clonotype. V usage is TRBV11-1 and J usage is TRBJ2-1, with TRBD2 matching over 7 bases. Germline V gene sequence: CDR1 SGHAT, CDR2 FQDESV (reference sequence). With 1 base clipped from V and 3 bases from J, the junction kept 6 bases outside the gene matches. This CDR3 contains 16 residues. This CDR3 is CASSLGRGIYYNEQFF. The DNA for the CDR3 is TGTGCCAGCAGCTTAGGGCGGGGGATATACTACAATGAGCAGTTCTTC.

The chain joins TRBV20-1 to TRBJ2-3; maybe TRBD2 (5 bases). Germline V gives CDR1 DFQATT, CDR2 SNEGSKA (reference sequence). This CDR3 is 11 amino acids long. Trimming left V 4 bases short and J 6 bases short, with 8 bases between. Here the CDR3 reads CSAIPGDTQYF. The DNA for the CDR3 is TGCAGTGCTATCCCGGGGGATACGCAGTATTTT.

The sample holds a few counts of this clonotype. This chain uses TRBV20-1 with TRBJ1-1, with D possibly being TRBD1 (6 bases). The V gene lost 5 bases and the J gene lost 1 base, with 11 bases spanning the gap. This CDR3 has 13 residues. Germline V gene sequence: CDR1 DFQATT, CDR2 SNEGSKA (reference sequence). The CDR3 DNA sequence: TGCAGTGCTCTTAGGGGGGGGAACACTGAAGCTTTCTTT. This codes for CSALRGGNTEAFF.

This clonotype was observed at least ten times. The gene calls are TRBV29-1 and TRBJ2-7; no clear D. Germline V gene data show CDR1 as SQVTM and CDR2 as ANQGSEA. V lost 5 bases to trimming and J lost 6 bases, with 14 bases between them. The CDR3 extends over 12 amino acids. The CDR3, as DNA: TGCAGCGTTAAGGCGTCTAGGAGCGAGCAGTACTTC. Residues: CSVKASRSEQYF.

This chain links TRBV5-1 with TRBJ2-5; D may match TRBD1 or TRBD2 (6 bases each). This CDR3 spans 13 amino acids. With 3 bases removed from V and 3 bases from J, the gap between germline ends came to 9 bases. Germline values: CDR1 SGHRS, CDR2 YFSETQ. CDR3 amino acids: CASSWGAEETQYF. CDR3 nucleotides: TGCGCCAGCAGCTGGGGGGCAGAAGAGACCCAGTACTTC.

The table lists this clonotype with many counts. V gene TRBV15 combines with J gene TRBJ1-1, with no clear D. Germline CDR1 reads LNHNV; CDR2 reads YYDKDF (reference sequence). CDR3 length equals 17 residues. V was trimmed by 0 bases and J by 0 bases, leaving 14 bases between them. In DNA, the CDR3 is TGTGCCACCAGCAGAGATCATTTAGCGCGCATGAACACTGAAGCTTTCTTT. Protein product: CATSRDHLARMNTEAFF.

About this clonotype: The junction differs from germline at one of its ends, possibly a read error. The chain is built from TRBV18 and TRBJ2-5; TRBD2 matches at 7 bases. The V gene's germline CDR1 is KGHSH and CDR2 LQKENI. The CDR3 is 14 amino acids. This CDR3 is CVSSLRDYHGTQYF. The CDR3 region has the DNA TGTGTCAGCTCACTCCGGGACTACCATGGGACCCAGTACTTC.

Note on this clonotype: A read error is possible here, since a much larger clone lies one base away. The rearrangement links TRBV7-2 to TRBJ1-4; D unresolved. Per the germline V gene, CDR1 is SGHTA and CDR2 is FQGNSA. V lost 1 base to trimming and J lost 5 bases, with 14 bases between them. This CDR3 has 16 amino acids. Here the CDR3 reads CASSLEPRITNEKLFF. The DNA for the CDR3 is TGTGCCAGCAGCTTAGAGCCCAGGATTACGAATGAAAAACTGTTTTTT. Filled out from reference TRBV7-2 and TRBJ1-4, the complete variable domain reads GAGVSQSPSNKVTEKGKDVELRCDPISGHTALYWYRQSLGQGLEFLIYFQGNSAPDKSGLPSDRFSAERTGGSVSTLTIQRTQQEDSAVYLCASSLEPRITNEKLFFGSGTQLSVL.

This clonotype was recorded at least ten times. The chain carries TRBV6-5 and TRBJ2-7, with D possibly matching TRBD2 (6 bases). The CDR3 has 18 amino acids. The germline CDR1 and CDR2 sequences are MNHEY and SVGAGI. V was cut by 0 bases and J by 3 bases, with 21 bases left in between. The CDR3 sequence is CASSYSPPGGRLGYEQYF. The CDR3 bases are TGTGCCAGCAGTTACTCGCCTCCCGGGGGACGTCTGGGCTACGAGCAGTACTTC.

The chain has TRBV5-4 and TRBJ1-5, with D unresolved. Per germline, CDR1 SGHNT and CDR2 YYREEE (reference sequence). V was cut by 4 bases and J by 0 bases, with 8 bases left in between. CDR3 size: 14 residues. CDR3 nucleotide sequence: TGTGCCAGCAGCCGTGAAAGTAGCAATCAGCCCCAGCATTTT. It encodes CASSRESSNQPQHF.

The rearrangement links TRBV11-2 to TRBJ2-1; 8 bases line up with TRBD2. With 2 bases clipped from V and 2 bases from J, the junction kept 5 bases outside the gene matches. The CDR3 is made up of 16 amino acids. Germline V lookup: CDR1 SGHAT, CDR2 FQNNGV. CDR3 residues: CASSLLAGGPYNEQFF. CDR3 sequence (DNA): TGTGCCAGCAGCTTACTCGCGGGGGGTCCCTACAATGAGCAGTTCTTC. Full variable domain (remainder filled in from reference TRBV11-2 and TRBJ2-1): EAGVAQSPRYKIIEKRQSVAFWCNPISGHATLYWYQQILGQGPKLLIQFQNNGVVDDSQLPKDRFSAERLKGVDSTLKIQPAKLEDSAVYLCASSLLAGGPYNEQFFGPGTRLTVL.

The rearrangement joins TRBV19 to TRBJ1-4; TRBD1 is a possible D gene (5 bases). In germline, CDR1 is LNHDA, CDR2 SQIVND (reference sequence). The CDR3 covers 13 residues. Trimming took 10 bases from V and 8 from J, leaving 17 bases between them. This chain's CDR3 is CATLGRVGEKLFF. The CDR3 DNA sequence: TGTGCCACCCTGGGCAGGGTAGGCGAAAAACTGTTTTTT.

The rearrangement links TRBV11-2 to TRBJ1-3; no clear D. The CDR3 runs to 15 residues. In germline, CDR1 is SGHAT, CDR2 FQNNGV. V was clipped by 8 bases and J by 0 bases, with 14 bases between them. CDR3 residues: CASSLSSYSGNTIYF. DNA for the CDR3: TGTGCCAGCTCTCTTTCCTCTTACTCTGGAAACACCATATATTTT. The whole variable domain, remainder taken from reference TRBV11-2 and TRBJ1-3, is EAGVAQSPRYKIIEKRQSVAFWCNPISGHATLYWYQQILGQGPKLLIQFQNNGVVDDSQLPKDRFSAERLKGVDSTLKIQPAKLEDSAVYLCASSLSSYSGNTIYFGEGSWLTVV.

The chain has TRBV19 and TRBJ1-1; no reliable D call. Trimming left V 4 bases short and J 0 bases short, with 9 bases between. Germline CDR1 LNHDA, CDR2 SQIVND (reference sequence). The CDR3 runs 14 residues. CDR3 region: CASSNGRVNTEAFF. The CDR3 DNA follows: TGTGCCAGTAGTAATGGGAGGGTGAACACTGAAGCTTTCTTT.

The J gene is TRBJ2-5, the V gene TRBV7-3, with TRBD2 identical over 10 bases. The CDR3 has 15 amino acids. The germline V gene encodes CDR1 SGHTA and CDR2 FQGTGA. V was pared by 3 bases and J by 4 bases, with 5 bases of the junction left unmatched. The CDR3 is CASSLSGGASETQYF. CDR3 sequence (DNA): TGTGCCAGCAGCTTGAGCGGGGGGGCCTCAGAGACCCAGTACTTC. The full variable domain, completed using reference TRBV7-3 and TRBJ2-5, is GAGVSQTPSNKVTEKGKYVELRCDPISGHTALYWYRQSLGQGPEFLIYFQGTGAADDSGLPNDRFFAVRPEGSVSTLKIQRTERGDSAVYLCASSLSGGASETQYFGPGTRLLVL.